This passage covers 7 T cell receptor beta chains from one sample sequenced in a study of regulatory T cells in long-lasting Graves disease. Indicated time point: persistent/refractory GD, antithyroid drugs over 5 years with positive TRAb. PBMC RNA was the source of the TCR library. Library construction for TCR beta used iRepertoire HTBI primers and Arm-PCR of CDR3 regions. TCRdb reanalysed the multiplex PCR reads using MiXCR and keeps one entry per CDR3 protein. The table shows over 250,000 distinct CDR3 sequences, with roughly a fifth occurring only once. Sample: peripheral blood mononuclear cells (PBMCs), taken when the disease was refractory, from a patient treated with antithyroid drugs. These receptors were obtained from a female donor with Graves disease.

Only a few counts were recorded for this clonotype. The V call is TRBV28, the J call TRBJ2-5; D possibly matches TRBD1 or TRBD2 (5 bases each). This CDR3 has 15 residues. Trimming removed 6 bases at V and 9 bases at J, with 23 bases between. CDR1 and CDR2 from the germline V gene are MDHEN and SYDVKM. CDR3 in DNA: TGTGCCAGCAGCCCGGCCGGGACCTTCCTGGAGGCCCAGTACTTC. It translates to CASSPAGTFLEAQYF.

The chain recombines TRBV28 with TRBJ2-3, with D possibly being TRBD2 (6 bases). Deletions cut 5 bases from V and 0 bases from J, with 18 bases between. Germline loops: CDR1 MDHEN, CDR2 SYDVKM. This CDR3 is built from 17 residues. The CDR3 bases are TGTGCCAGCAGTCCATCCCGGGACTGGCCTAGCACAGATACGCAGTATTTT. Its translation is CASSPSRDWPSTDTQYF.

For this clonotype: A much larger clone lies one base from this, so it may be a read error. The rearrangement links TRBV3-1 to TRBJ1-4, with D hard to call. This CDR3 is 13 amino acids long. Trimming removed 0 bases at V and 8 bases at J, with 7 bases between. The germline V gene has CDR1 LGHDT and CDR2 YNNKEL (reference sequence). The chain's CDR3 is CASSQEDGEKLFF. The CDR3 region has the DNA TGTGCCAGCAGCCAAGAGGATGGGGAAAAACTGTTTTTT.

This clonotype was seen a handful of times. The chain carries TRBV7-2 and TRBJ2-1; TRBD2 might be the D (6 bases). The CDR3 length is 15 residues. The V end was cut by 3 bases, the J end by 3 bases, with 12 bases between. In germline, CDR1 is SGHTA, CDR2 FQGNSA. In nucleotides, the CDR3 is TGTGCCAGCAGCTTTTCGGGAGATGGCTACAATGAGCAGTTCTTC. Its protein product is CASSFSGDGYNEQFF.

This clonotype was seen ten or more times. This rearrangement joins TRBV20-1 to TRBJ2-6; no firm D call. The germline V gene encodes CDR1 DFQATT and CDR2 SNEGSKA (reference sequence). CDR3 size: 13 residues. V was cut by 6 bases and J by 2 bases, with 8 bases left in between. CDR3 loop: CSAPPPGANVLTF. The CDR3, as DNA: TGCAGTGCCCCGCCTCCTGGGGCCAACGTCCTGACTTTC.

This clonotype occurred many times. The chain employs TRBV2 and TRBJ1-5, with D tentatively TRBD1 (6 bases). This CDR3 has 17 amino acids. From germline, CDR1 is SNHLY and CDR2 FYNNEI. V gave up 4 bases and J gave up 1 base, with 17 bases separating them. The CDR3 spells CASSGGSGRGSNQPQHF. CDR3 DNA: TGTGCCAGCAGTGGGGGGTCAGGCAGGGGCAGCAATCAGCCCCAGCATTTT.

This clonotype came up a few times. This chain uses TRBV2 with TRBJ1-3; a possible D gene is TRBD1 (6 bases). The V end lost 5 bases, the J end lost 0 bases, and 11 bases lay between the germline ends. The CDR3 is 15 residues long. Germline V CDR1 and CDR2: SNHLY, FYNNEI. This CDR3 is CASSSDRLSGNTIYF. In DNA form, the CDR3 reads TGTGCCAGCAGTTCCGACAGGCTCTCTGGAAACACCATATATTTT.